Listed below are T cell receptor beta chains from one sample, sequenced in a study of T-cell memory formation after mild COVID-19. TCRdb passed the 5' RACE reads through MiXCR, listing each CDR3 protein once. Of 170,000 or so distinct CDR3 sequences in the sample, about 22% were seen once. The material sequenced was PBMCs or a T cell subset sorted from them (not recorded which). These receptors were obtained from an adult woman who had mild COVID-19 (a few samples of this study predate the infection). Cell type and time point are not known. Each CDR3 is given with its conserved first and last residue.

v_call | cdr3_aa
TRBV18 | CASSDLGQFYGYTF
TRBV6-2/TRBV6-3 | CASSYTSGKGEQFF
TRBV5-6 | CASSLFRAFESYEQYF
TRBV7-7 | CASRAGTGHTYEQYF
TRBV6-1 | CASSDRLSGANVLTF
TRBV5-1 | CASSLAQGYEQYF
TRBV4-3 | CASSQDYRVNTEAFF
TRBV12-3/TRBV12-4 | CATKRGSRYGYTF
TRBV4-3 | CASSPNRAGGEQYF
TRBV5-5 | CASSVGLDEDIQYF
TRBV7-3 | CASSEGLAGSYEQYF
TRBV27 | CASSSWMGVTAGEQYF
TRBV6-5 | CASSYGLGETQYF
TRBV5-8 | CASSSLLVDGVQNTEAFF
TRBV12-3/TRBV12-4 | CASSFLPDGAGGTDTQYF
TRBV6-1 | CASSPDRESSYEQYF
TRBV30 | CAWNTGGTQPQHF
TRBV6-5 | CASSYPTGRGEAFF
TRBV7-9 | CASSPELNTEAFF
TRBV27 | CASSGSDMGDTQYF
TRBV5-5 | CASSHDRDSSYNEQFF
TRBV7-8 | CASSLNLAGGPDTQYF
TRBV27 | CASGGVSTDTQYF
TRBV20-1 | CSARVSTTGELFF
TRBV6-5 | CASSYSRDPLVPNYGYTF
TRBV25-1 | CASSESVAGKETQYF
TRBV5-4 | CASRTGTHTEAFF
TRBV5-4 | CASSSIVTSFNEQFF
TRBV29-1 | CSVDFGTGKDEQYF
TRBV6-5 | CASSYWGGDSTDTQYF
TRBV4-3 | CASSQVPGTSGKSSAPSTDTQYF
TRBV29-1 | CSVEGSLGTNEQFF
TRBV27 | CASSLSRLEDEQYF
TRBV29-1 | CSVEPSYGELFF
TRBV24-1 | CATSTGTGLWEQYF
TRBV12-3/TRBV12-4 | CASSQWANYGYTF
TRBV27 | CASSFSPRGSPLHF
TRBV6-2/TRBV6-3 | CASQGRIYGYTF
TRBV10-3 | CAISVFSGEPYNEQFF
TRBV12-3/TRBV12-4 | CASGPGGGYGYTF
TRBV20-1 | CSAREQGGPESSYEQYF
TRBV7-3 | CASSREVQRGTSTGELFF
TRBV11-2 | CASSLVRGTEQYF
TRBV30 | CAWSVLGGTGELFF
TRBV4-1 | CASSQGDRDTEAFF
TRBV20-1 | CSATTRRETQYF
TRBV29-1 | CSSNWRGGRGGNIQYF
TRBV6-5 | CASSPLIQGKSTDTQYF
TRBV13 | CASSPSSGSGYNEQFF
TRBV9 | CASSAGTSGWNEQFF
TRBV7-9 | CASTEGYNEQFF